The entry that follows covers one T cell receptor (beta chain) sequence. Its antigen remains unidentified. The data originate from a study of cytomegalovirus exposure and HLA in healthy donors. General study findings and limits: Association with HLA alleles at 0.05 false discovery rate was found for 16,951 TCR beta sequences in a later analysis. It is likely that the observed cluster of highly shared sequence variants was a sequencing artifact. A few chains tied to CMV proved CMV antigen-specific in vitro. Per a later analysis, HLA-associated TCR beta chains showed more clonal expansion than other, equally common TCR beta chains.

Trimming stripped 2 bases from V and 1 base from J, with 13 bases between. Germline values: CDR1 MNHEY, CDR2 SVGAGI. The CDR3 covers 16 residues. 60 Vbeta and 13 Jbeta primers were used in PCR. Clones were sequenced by immunoSEQ multiplex PCR, and TCRdb holds only the in-frame ones, with some missing. The sample has about 150,000 clones, around 66% seen once. The sequencing input was PBMCs. This sequence was found in a woman aged 30 to 39 in good health and CMV-seropositive. The chain combines TRBV6-5 with TRBJ2-3, with D possibly TRBD1 on 6 matching bases. The CDR3 DNA follows: TGTGCCAGCAGTTACGTCAGGGGATCTGGCACAGATACGCAGTATTTT. It codes for CASSYVRGSGTDTQYF.